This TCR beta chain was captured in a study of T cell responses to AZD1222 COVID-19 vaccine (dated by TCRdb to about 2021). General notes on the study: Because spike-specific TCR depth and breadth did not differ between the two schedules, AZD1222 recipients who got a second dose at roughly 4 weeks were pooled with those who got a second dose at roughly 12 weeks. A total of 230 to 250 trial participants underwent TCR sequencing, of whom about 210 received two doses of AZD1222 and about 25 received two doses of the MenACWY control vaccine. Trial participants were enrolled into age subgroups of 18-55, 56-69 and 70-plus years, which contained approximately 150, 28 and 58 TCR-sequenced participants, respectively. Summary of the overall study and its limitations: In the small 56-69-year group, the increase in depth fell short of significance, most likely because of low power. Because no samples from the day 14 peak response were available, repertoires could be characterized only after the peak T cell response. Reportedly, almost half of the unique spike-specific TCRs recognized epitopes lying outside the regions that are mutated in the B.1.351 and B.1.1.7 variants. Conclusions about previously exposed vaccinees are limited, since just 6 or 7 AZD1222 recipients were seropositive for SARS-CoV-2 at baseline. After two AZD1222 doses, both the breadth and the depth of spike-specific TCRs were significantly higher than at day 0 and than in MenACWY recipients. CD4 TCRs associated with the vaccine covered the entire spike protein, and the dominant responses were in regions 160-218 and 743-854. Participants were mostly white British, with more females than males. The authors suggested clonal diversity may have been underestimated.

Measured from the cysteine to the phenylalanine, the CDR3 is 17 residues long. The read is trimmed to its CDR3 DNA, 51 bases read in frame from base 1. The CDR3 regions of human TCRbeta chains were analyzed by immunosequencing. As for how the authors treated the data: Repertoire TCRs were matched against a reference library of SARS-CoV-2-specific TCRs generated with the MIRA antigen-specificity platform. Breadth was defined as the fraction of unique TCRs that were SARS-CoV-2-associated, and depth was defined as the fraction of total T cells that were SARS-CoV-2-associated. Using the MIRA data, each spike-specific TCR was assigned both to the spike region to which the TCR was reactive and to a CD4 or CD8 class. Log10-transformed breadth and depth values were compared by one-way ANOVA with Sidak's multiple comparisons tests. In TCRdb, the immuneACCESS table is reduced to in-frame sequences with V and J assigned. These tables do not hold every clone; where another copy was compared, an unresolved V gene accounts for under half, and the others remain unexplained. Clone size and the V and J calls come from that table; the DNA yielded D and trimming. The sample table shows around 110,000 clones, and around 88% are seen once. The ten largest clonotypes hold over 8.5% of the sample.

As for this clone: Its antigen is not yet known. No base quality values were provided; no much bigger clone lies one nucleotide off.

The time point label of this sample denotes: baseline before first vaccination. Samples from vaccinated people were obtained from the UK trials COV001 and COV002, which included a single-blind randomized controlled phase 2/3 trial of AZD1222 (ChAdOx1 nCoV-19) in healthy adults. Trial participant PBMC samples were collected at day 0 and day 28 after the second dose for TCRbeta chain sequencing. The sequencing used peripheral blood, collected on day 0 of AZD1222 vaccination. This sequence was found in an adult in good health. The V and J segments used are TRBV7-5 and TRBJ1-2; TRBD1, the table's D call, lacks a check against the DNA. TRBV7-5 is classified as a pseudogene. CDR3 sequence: CVRSLVCGTGAAYGYTF. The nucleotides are TGTGTCAGAAGCTTAGTGTGCGGGACAGGGGCAGCTTATGGCTACACCTTC.